These 22 T cell receptor beta chains were sequenced from one sample in a study of T cell repertoires in cytomegalovirus infection. From the reads, TCRdb called clonotypes with MiXCR, one entry per CDR3 protein. The data contain approximately 500,000 distinct CDR3 sequences, 10% to 12% of them singletons. The source material was PBMCs. The receptors were sampled from a human donor in good health (CMV status not recorded). Some clones in this sample may be carry-over from other donors' samples.

There are many counts of this clonotype. V is TRBV7-2 and J is TRBJ1-4; 10 bases line up with TRBD1. This CDR3 region has 17 residues. Trimming at V came to 0 bases and at J to 8 bases, leaving 9 bases not matched to a gene. Germline V gene lookup returns CDR1 SGHTA and CDR2 FQGNSA. The CDR3 region has the DNA TGTGCCAGCAGCTTAGCCGCGCTGACAGGGGGCCGGGAAAAACTGTTTTTT. It specifies CASSLAALTGGREKLFF.

This clonotype was observed at least ten times. The chain carries TRBV15 and TRBJ1-5; D call uncertain. This CDR3 contains 15 residues. The germline V gene has CDR1 LNHNV and CDR2 YYDKDF (reference sequence). Trimming cost V 3 bases and J 4 bases, with 13 bases left between them. CDR3 nucleotides: TGTGCCACCAGCAGTAGCCGGGCTCCAAATCAGCCCCAGCATTTT. It translates to CATSSSRAPNQPQHF.

This clonotype was observed a few times. The chain couples TRBV27 to TRBJ2-1; 10 nucleotides match TRBD2. This CDR3 is built from 16 residues. The trim removed 3 bases at V and 6 bases at J, leaving 8 bases unmatched. Germline-derived CDR1 and CDR2 are MNHEY and SMNVEV (reference sequence). The CDR3 sequence is CASSFVAGGFANEQFF. The CDR3 DNA sequence: TGTGCCAGCAGTTTCGTAGCGGGAGGCTTCGCCAATGAGCAGTTCTTC.

The sample holds many counts of this clonotype. V and J are TRBV7-2 and TRBJ1-5; D perhaps matches TRBD1 (6 bases). Germline-derived CDR1 and CDR2 are SGHTA and FQGNSA. The CDR3 runs to 15 residues. Between the trimmed V and J ends, which lost 6 bases and 5 bases, there was a span of 17 bases. The CDR3 nucleotides read TGTGCCAGCAGTCTTATAGGGGGTGATTATCAGCCCCAGCATTTT. It yields the protein CASSLIGGDYQPQHF.

This clonotype was found many times. The V gene is TRBV7-2, the J gene TRBJ2-4; 7 nucleotides match TRBD2. J was trimmed by 8 bases and V by 5 bases; bases with no gene match: 12. Germline-derived CDR1 and CDR2 are SGHTA and FQGNSA. This CDR3 has 15 amino acids. The CDR3 protein is CASSPRTSVFDIQYF. DNA for the CDR3: TGTGCCAGCAGCCCGCGGACTAGTGTGTTTGACATTCAGTACTTC.

This clonotype was counted many times. The genes are TRBV7-3 and TRBJ2-3, with D perhaps TRBD1 (6 bases). This CDR3 comprises 15 residues. Trimming pared 3 bases from V and 5 bases from J, leaving 15 bases between. Germline V CDR1 and CDR2: SGHTA, FQGTGA. CDR3 sequence reads: CASSLTGQIVDTQYF. For the CDR3, the DNA is TGTGCCAGCAGCTTGACTGGACAGATCGTAGATACGCAGTATTTT.

On this clonotype itself: A single base separates this from a much larger clone, so it may be a read error. V and J are TRBV25-1 and TRBJ1-2; TRBD1 matches at 10 bases. Germline V lookup: CDR1 MGHDK, CDR2 SYGVNS. With 4 bases clipped from V and 1 base from J, the junction kept 3 bases outside the gene matches. This CDR3 comprises 15 residues. CDR3 sequence reads: CASSARDRGNYGYTF. In nucleotides, the CDR3 is TGTGCCAGCAGTGCCCGGGACAGGGGTAACTATGGCTACACCTTC.

This clonotype was observed a few times. The rearrangement links TRBV11-2 to TRBJ1-1; 12 bases fit TRBD1. J gave up 8 bases and V 4 bases, and 8 bases lay outside the gene matches. In germline, CDR1 is SGHAT, CDR2 FQNNGV. This CDR3 is built from 15 residues. CDR3 residues: CASSSRDRGHLEAFF. The CDR3 coding sequence is TGTGCCAGCAGCTCCAGGGACAGGGGGCATTTGGAAGCTTTCTTT.

The chain uses TRBV9 and TRBJ2-3; tentative D call: TRBD1 (5 bases). Germline CDR1 reads SGDLS; CDR2 reads YYNGEE. The CDR3 runs to 14 residues. The V end lost 3 bases, the J end lost 5 bases, and 13 bases lay between the germline ends. The CDR3 DNA reads TGTGCCAGCAGCGATGGGCCTCAGGGAGATACGCAGTATTTT. It yields the protein CASSDGPQGDTQYF.

This clonotype has a handful of counts. The chain joins TRBV5-1 to TRBJ1-3, with a possible D match to TRBD1 (6 bases). The CDR3 is 14 residues long. V was shortened by 1 base and J by 4 bases, with 9 bases between the two germline ends. CDR1 and CDR2 from the germline V gene are SGHRS and YFSETQ. The CDR3 reads CASSLTGIGNTIYF. The CDR3 DNA sequence: TGCGCCAGCAGCTTGACAGGGATCGGAAACACCATATATTTT.

This clonotype appeared many times. The chain carries TRBV29-1 and TRBJ2-1; D not certain. Germline V lookup: CDR1 SQVTM, CDR2 ANQGSEA. This CDR3 is 13 amino acids long. V was clipped by 3 bases and J by 9 bases, with 15 bases between them. This chain's CDR3 is CSVEVWNLVEQFF. In nucleotides, the CDR3 is TGCAGCGTTGAGGTCTGGAACTTGGTTGAGCAGTTCTTC.

Only a few counts were recorded for this clonotype. The rearrangement joins TRBV11-2 to TRBJ2-7; D could derive from TRBD1 or TRBD2 (6 bases each). The CDR3 is 15 residues long. Germline CDR1 SGHAT, CDR2 FQNNGV. The V end was cut by 3 bases, the J end by 3 bases, with 15 bases between. CDR3 loop: CASSLRGDPHYEQYF. DNA of the CDR3: TGTGCCAGCAGCTTGAGGGGGGATCCACACTACGAGCAGTACTTC.

This clonotype was recorded many times. The CDR3 DNA reads as TGTGCCAGCAGCTTAGTACGGCGAGAGGGGCTCAATCAGCCCCAGCATTTT. Translated, it gives CASSLVRREGLNQPQHF. The J gene is TRBJ1-5, the V gene TRBV7-8, with D possibly being TRBD1 (5 bases). The CDR3 extends over 17 amino acids. CDR1 SGHVS and CDR2 FQNEAQ come from the germline V gene. V was pared by 1 base and J by 3 bases, with 16 bases between.

This clonotype was recorded many times. DNA of the CDR3: TGTGCCAGCACCGAAGACAGGGGAAGTCGGAACACTGAAGCTTTCTTT. Encoded protein: CASTEDRGSRNTEAFF. The rearrangement uses TRBV12-3 or TRBV12-4 and TRBJ1-1, with 8 positions matching TRBD1. J lost 1 base, V lost 7 bases, and 11 bases had no gene match. The CDR3 runs 16 residues.

This clonotype was found many times. This sequence joins TRBV10-2 and TRBJ1-1, with D maybe TRBD1 (5 bases). Trimming took 4 bases from V and 7 from J, leaving 16 bases between them. The length of the CDR3 is 14 residues. Germline CDR1 is WSHSY and CDR2 is SAAADI. The CDR3: CASSVQGLDDEAFF. The DNA for the CDR3 is TGCGCCAGCAGTGTTCAGGGCTTGGACGATGAAGCTTTCTTT.

This clonotype was detected ten times or more. The DNA for the CDR3 is TGTGCCAGCAGCTTAGTCGGGGAATCCTACAATGAGCAGTTCTTC. Its translation: CASSLVGESYNEQFF. This sequence joins TRBV7-6 and TRBJ2-1; D might be TRBD2 (5 bases). CDR1 and CDR2 (germline): SGHVS, FNYEAQ. V was shortened by 1 base and J by 1 base, with 8 bases between the two germline ends. This CDR3 is 15 amino acids long.

The chain carries TRBV7-2 and TRBJ2-1; 9 positions match TRBD2. Germline CDR1 and CDR2: SGHTA and FQGNSA. V trimming: 5 bases; J trimming: 12 bases; junction bases outside the gene matches: 11. There are 14 residues in the CDR3. This chain's CDR3 is CASSHPGLAGVQFF. The CDR3 region has the DNA TGTGCCAGCAGCCACCCGGGACTAGCTGGTGTGCAGTTCTTC.

The rearrangement joins TRBV5-1 to TRBJ2-1; 8 nucleotides line up with TRBD1. The trim removed 5 bases at V and 6 bases at J, leaving 7 bases unmatched. CDR3 length equals 14 residues. Germline assignment: CDR1 SGHRS and CDR2 YFSETQ. CDR3 amino acids: CASRTIQGGNEQFF. CDR3 coding DNA: TGCGCCAGCAGAACAATACAGGGGGGCAATGAGCAGTTCTTC.

This clonotype was picked up many times. CDR3: CASSTRANTGELFF. The CDR3 DNA is TGCGCCAGCAGCACCCGGGCTAACACCGGGGAGCTGTTTTTT. This sequence joins TRBV5-1 and TRBJ2-2, with D hard to call. There are 14 residues in the CDR3. V was trimmed by 4 bases and J by 2 bases, leaving 9 bases between them. The V gene's germline CDR1 is SGHRS and CDR2 YFSETQ.

This clonotype was recorded a few times. CDR3 protein: CSARTYYEQYF. In DNA, the CDR3 is TGCAGTGCCAGGACTTACTACGAGCAGTACTTC. The gene calls are TRBV20-1 and TRBJ2-7; TRBD2 is a possible D gene (5 bases). The V end was cut by 6 bases, the J end by 3 bases, with 9 bases between. CDR3 length: 11 amino acids. Germline-derived CDR1 and CDR2 are DFQATT and SNEGSKA (reference sequence).

This clonotype was counted only a few times. This sequence joins TRBV11-2 and TRBJ2-1, with D unresolved. V was pared by 1 base and J by 0 bases, with 7 bases between. Germline CDR1 SGHAT, CDR2 FQNNGV. This CDR3 region has 15 residues. CDR3 protein: CASSLGRNSYNEQFF. The CDR3 DNA sequence: TGTGCCAGCAGCTTAGGACGGAACTCCTACAATGAGCAGTTCTTC.

This clonotype has at least ten counts. This chain connects TRBV10-3 to TRBJ2-7; 12 bases match TRBD2. CDR3 length: 16 amino acids. CDR1 and CDR2 (germline): ENHRY, SYGVKD. With V trimmed by 5 bases and J by 0 bases, 5 bases remained unmatched. For the CDR3, the DNA is TGTGCCATCAGTCCCCGGACTAGCGGGGTCTCCTACGAGCAGTACTTC. It translates to CAISPRTSGVSYEQYF.